Listed below are T cell receptor beta chains from one sample, sequenced in a study of blood T cell repertoires in COVID-19. The repertoire was sequenced with immunoSEQ multiplex PCR; TCRdb's copy has only in-frame clones and lacks some. The sample has 300,000 to 350,000 clones, roughly nine tenths seen once. Sample: peripheral blood. These receptors were obtained from a man between 18 and 29 years old with active or convalescent COVID-19. Both conserved end residues are part of each CDR3. A D gene is named only where the DNA matches it firmly.

v_call: TRBV9; j_call: TRBJ2-1; d_call: .; cdr3_aa: CASSDGRDSDSYNEQFF
v_call: TRBV19; j_call: TRBJ2-5; d_call: .; cdr3_aa: CASSIGKETQYF
v_call: TRBV14; j_call: TRBJ2-3; d_call: .; cdr3_aa: CASSQVAGTQSTDTQYF
v_call: TRBV4-1; j_call: TRBJ1-5; d_call: .; cdr3_aa: CASSQDLVWATRDKHSNQPQHF
v_call: TRBV29-1; j_call: TRBJ2-1; d_call: TRBD1; cdr3_aa: CSVGRRDRGDEQFF
v_call: TRBV5-6; j_call: TRBJ2-5; d_call: TRBD1; cdr3_aa: CASSLGQGGETQYF
v_call: TRBV6-5; j_call: TRBJ1-1; d_call: .; cdr3_aa: CASSYSSLTEAFF
v_call: TRBV5-8; j_call: TRBJ2-1; d_call: .; cdr3_aa: CASSVQGEPYNEQFF
v_call: TRBV6-2/TRBV6-3; j_call: TRBJ1-3; d_call: .; cdr3_aa: CASSYSPGGNTIYF
v_call: TRBV5-4; j_call: TRBJ2-7; d_call: TRBD1; cdr3_aa: CASSGGTGYEQYF
v_call: TRBV4-3; j_call: TRBJ2-7; d_call: .; cdr3_aa: CASSQEDRRNYEQYF
v_call: TRBV5-1; j_call: TRBJ1-2; d_call: TRBD1; cdr3_aa: CASSGLGQGLSYGYTF
v_call: TRBV9; j_call: TRBJ2-1; d_call: .; cdr3_aa: CASSPWTGSYNEQFF
v_call: TRBV7-8; j_call: TRBJ1-6; d_call: .; cdr3_aa: CAISAGYNSPLHF
v_call: TRBV7-2; j_call: TRBJ1-1; d_call: TRBD1; cdr3_aa: CASSGTRGLNTEAFF
v_call: TRBV3-1/TRBV3-2; j_call: TRBJ2-3; d_call: TRBD2; cdr3_aa: CASSPRTSGGARRDTQYF
v_call: TRBV5-1; j_call: TRBJ2-3; d_call: TRBD2; cdr3_aa: CASSLGAGGTQYF